A single T cell receptor beta chain is shown here with its context. Germline CDR1 reads MNHNS; CDR2 reads SASEGT. This CDR3 spans 16 amino acids. The V and J ends lost 2 bases and 2 bases respectively, with 13 bases between them. This entry is derived from a study of blood T cell repertoires in COVID-19. Across the whole study: Material from acute and convalescent COVID-19 was sourced from the United States, Italy and Spain. Sample material is recorded as cDNA or gDNA derived from T cells, B-cell-depleted T cells, or PBMCs.

Original handling: Amplification from reference gene primers served as the basis for estimated nucleated cell counts. The data were produced by immunoSEQ multiplex PCR, yet TCRdb's version contains in-frame clones alone and is incomplete. That table furnishes V, J and clone size, whereas the DNA furnished D and trimming. The repertoire holds about 190,000 clones, with around 90% as singletons. The sample taken for sequencing was peripheral blood. The TCR was taken from a middle-aged man with acute or convalescent COVID-19. This chain links TRBV6-1 with TRBJ1-5; D is possibly TRBD1 (6 bases). As DNA, the CDR3 is TGTGCCAGCAGTGAATTTGGCTCAGGGGGCAATCAGCCCCAGCATTTT. The encoded protein is CASSEFGSGGNQPQHF.